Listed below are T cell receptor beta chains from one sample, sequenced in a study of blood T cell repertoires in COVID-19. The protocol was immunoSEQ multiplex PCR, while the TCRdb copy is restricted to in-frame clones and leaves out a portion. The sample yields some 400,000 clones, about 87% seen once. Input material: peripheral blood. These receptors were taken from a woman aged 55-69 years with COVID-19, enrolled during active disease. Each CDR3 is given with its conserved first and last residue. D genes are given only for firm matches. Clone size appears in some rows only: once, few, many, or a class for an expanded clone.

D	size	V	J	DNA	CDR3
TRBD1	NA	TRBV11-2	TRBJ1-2	TGTGCCAGCAGTAAGGACAGGGCGGATTATGGCTACACCTTC	CASSKDRADYGYTF
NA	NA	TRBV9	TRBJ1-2	TGTGCCAGCAGCGTAACGGGGGGCCGGGAGGGCTACACCTTC	CASSVTGGREGYTF
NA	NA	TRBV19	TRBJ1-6	TGTGCCAGCACCGGGACACATAATTCACCCCTCCACTTT	CASTGTHNSPLHF
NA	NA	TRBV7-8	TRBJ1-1	TGTGCCAGCAGCTCCACAGACAGGATGAACACTGAAGCTTTCTTT	CASSSTDRMNTEAFF
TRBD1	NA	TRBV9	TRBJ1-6	TGTGCCAGCAGCGGGGACAGGGTGAATTCACCCCTCCACTTT	CASSGDRVNSPLHF
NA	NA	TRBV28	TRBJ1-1	TGTGCCAGCAGCCGACCCAGACTGGGCACTGAAGCTTTCTTT	CASSRPRLGTEAFF
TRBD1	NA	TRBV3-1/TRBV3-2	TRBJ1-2	TGTGCCAGCAGCCAAGACCCAGGGGGGAATAGTGGCTACACCTTC	CASSQDPGGNSGYTF
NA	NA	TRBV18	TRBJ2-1	TGTGCCACCGCCCCGGACAGCCGCTACAATGAGCAGTTCTTC	CATAPDSRYNEQFF
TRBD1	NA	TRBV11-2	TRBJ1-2	TGTGCCAGCAGCTTAGATCCGACAGGGCGGCGAGGTGGCTACACCTTC	CASSLDPTGRRGGYTF
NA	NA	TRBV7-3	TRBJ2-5	TGTGCCAGCAGTCCCGGAGCGGACCAAGAGACCCAGTACTTC	CASSPGADQETQYF
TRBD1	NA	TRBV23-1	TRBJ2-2	TGCGCCAGTCCACTTAGACAGGGGGCGAACACCGGGGAGCTGTTTTTT	CASPLRQGANTGELFF
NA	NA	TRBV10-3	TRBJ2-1	TGTGCCATCAGTAGGGGGGACAGCCGGGGGAATGAGCAGTTCTTC	CAISRGDSRGNEQFF
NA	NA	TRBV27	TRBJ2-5	TGTGCCAGCAGTCCAACAGGTCTCCAAGAGACCCAGTACTTC	CASSPTGLQETQYF
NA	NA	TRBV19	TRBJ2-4	TGTGCCAGTTTAGGGGATGACAAAAACATTCAGTACTTC	CASLGDDKNIQYF
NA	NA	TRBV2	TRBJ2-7	TGTGCCAGCAGTCGCGCGAGGGAGTCCTACGAGCAGTACTTC	CASSRARESYEQYF
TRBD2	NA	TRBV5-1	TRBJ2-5	TGCGCCAGCTCCCACTCCGGGCTAGCGGGGGGCGATAAGGCAAAGACCCAGTACTTC	CASSHSGLAGGDKAKTQYF
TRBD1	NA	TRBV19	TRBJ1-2	TGTGCCAGTAGTGTGGGACAGCCCTCTGGCTATGGCTACACCTTC	CASSVGQPSGYGYTF
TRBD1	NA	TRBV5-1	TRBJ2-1	TGCGCCAGCAGCCCCTTGAGCTTGACAGGGAAGGGTAATGAGCAGTTCTTC	CASSPLSLTGKGNEQFF
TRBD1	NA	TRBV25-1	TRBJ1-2	TGTGCCAGCAGTCGGCCAGGGGGCCGCTACACCTTC	CASSRPGGRYTF
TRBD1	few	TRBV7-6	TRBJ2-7	TGTGCCAGCAGCTTAGCTACAGGGGGAAGATACGAGCAGTACTTC	CASSLATGGRYEQYF
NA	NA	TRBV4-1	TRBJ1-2	TGCGCCAGCAGCCAAGATCATAACAGTAACTATGGCTACACCTTC	CASSQDHNSNYGYTF
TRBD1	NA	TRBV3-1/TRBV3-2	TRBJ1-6	TGTGCCAGCAGCCAAAACAGGGGATATTCACCCCTCCACTTT	CASSQNRGYSPLHF
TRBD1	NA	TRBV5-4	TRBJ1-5	TGTGCCAGCAGCTACGCGGGACAGGGGCTCAATCAGCCCCAGCATTTT	CASSYAGQGLNQPQHF
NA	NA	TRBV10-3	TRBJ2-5	TGTGCCATAGGGGGGGCCCAAGAGACCCAGTACTTC	CAIGGAQETQYF
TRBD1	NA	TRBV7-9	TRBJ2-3	TGTGCCAGCAGCGCAGGACAGGGGGGAACAGATACGCAGTATTTT	CASSAGQGGTDTQYF
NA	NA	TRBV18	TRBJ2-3	TGTGCCAGCTCACCTATGGGGGGAACAGATACGCAGTATTTT	CASSPMGGTDTQYF
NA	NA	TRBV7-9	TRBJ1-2	TGTGCCAGCAGCTTTGACAGCTATGGCTACACCTTC	CASSFDSYGYTF
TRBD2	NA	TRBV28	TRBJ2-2	TGTGCCAGCAGTTTTTCCAGCGGGGGGAACACCGGGGAGCTGTTTTTT	CASSFSSGGNTGELFF
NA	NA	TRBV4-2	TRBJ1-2	TGTGCCAGCAGCCAAGCGGATGGCTACACCTTC	CASSQADGYTF
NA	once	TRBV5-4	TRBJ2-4	TGTGCCAGCAGCCGCCTAAACGCGAAAAACATTCAGTACTTC	CASSRLNAKNIQYF
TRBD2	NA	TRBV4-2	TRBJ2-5	TGTGCCAGCAGCCAAGACCGCTTTTATGGCGCGGGGGGGCCGGGGACCCAGTACTTC	CASSQDRFYGAGGPGTQYF